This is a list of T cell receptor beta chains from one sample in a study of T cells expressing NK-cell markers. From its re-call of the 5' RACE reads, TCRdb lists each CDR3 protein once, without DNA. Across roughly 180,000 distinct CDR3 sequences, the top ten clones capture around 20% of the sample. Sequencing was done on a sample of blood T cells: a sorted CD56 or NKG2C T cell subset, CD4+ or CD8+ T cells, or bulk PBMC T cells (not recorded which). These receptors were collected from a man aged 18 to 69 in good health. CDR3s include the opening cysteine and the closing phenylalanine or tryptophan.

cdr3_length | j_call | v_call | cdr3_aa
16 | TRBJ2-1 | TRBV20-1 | CSARVNDRGLNNEQFF
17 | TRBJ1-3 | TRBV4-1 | CASSQDWASGAGNTIYF
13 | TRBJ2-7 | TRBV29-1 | CSVILYGSYEQYF
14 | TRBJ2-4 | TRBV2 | CASSEGQGENIQYF
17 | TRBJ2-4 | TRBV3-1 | CASSQDGKGATKNIQYF
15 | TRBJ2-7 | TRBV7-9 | CASSQRIGGSYEQYF
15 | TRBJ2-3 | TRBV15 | CATSRSGGITDTQYF
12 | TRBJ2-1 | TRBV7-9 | CASREGRDEQFF
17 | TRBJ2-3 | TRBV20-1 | CSARDRRQRGGTDTQYF
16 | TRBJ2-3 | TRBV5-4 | CASSRNRGGATDTQYF
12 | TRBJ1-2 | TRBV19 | CASSIVPPGYTF
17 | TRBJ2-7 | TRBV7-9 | CASSLWVPGPSGPEQYF
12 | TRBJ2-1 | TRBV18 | CASSPPGGEQFF
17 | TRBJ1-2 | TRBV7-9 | CASSLAGSGVFNYGYTF
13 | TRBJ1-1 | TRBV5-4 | CASSPWDLGEAFF
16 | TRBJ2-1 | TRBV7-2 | CASSTWTSGGNNEQFF
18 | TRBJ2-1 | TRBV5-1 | CASSSIHEGVTGYNEQFF